The 8 T cell receptor beta chains presented below share a single source sample, sequenced in a study of vaccination and CD4 T cells after COVID-19. Their recognized antigens are unknown. An Oncomine TCR Beta short-read assay was used to sequence the DNA from cultured CD4+ T cells. TCRdb re-called the PCR reads through MiXCR, storing one row per CDR3 protein. The sample gives 4,300 or so distinct CDR3 sequences, about a quarter of which show up once; around 30% is in the top ten. Treatment of the sample: approximately 9-day PBMC culture with coronavirus spike peptide pools or control peptides (ViraFEST assay). Sequencing input: CD4+ T cells from blood, cultured in vitro. These receptor sequences come from a human donor who had recovered from COVID-19.

This clonotype turned up a few times. The chain couples TRBV6-5 to TRBJ1-2, with TRBD1 matching 10 bases. CDR3 length: 16 residues. J lost 3 bases, V lost 4 bases, and 8 bases had no gene match. Germline-derived CDR1 and CDR2 are MNHEY and SVGAGI. CDR3 coding DNA: TGTGCCAGCAGTTCCCCGACAGGGGGCAAGGACTATGGCTACACCTTC. This codes for CASSSPTGGKDYGYTF.

V and J are TRBV6-5 and TRBJ1-3; D is undetermined. CDR3 length equals 14 residues. CDR1 and CDR2 from the germline V gene are MNHEY and SVGAGI. V lost 2 bases and J lost 0, with 5 bases in between. CDR3 nucleotides: TGTGCCAGCAGTTACACTGCCTCTGGAAACACCATATATTTT. Amino acids: CASSYTASGNTIYF.

This clonotype was picked up a small number of times. CDR3 in amino acids: CASRNPTGNEAFF. CDR3 nucleotide sequence: TGTGCCAGCAGAAACCCAACAGGTAATGAAGCTTTCTTT. The chain carries TRBV6-1 and TRBJ1-1; tentatively, D is TRBD1 (5 bases). V lost 6 bases and J lost 7, with 15 bases in between. The germline V gene has CDR1 MNHNS and CDR2 SASEGT. The CDR3 has 13 amino acids.

This chain connects TRBV10-3 to TRBJ2-3, with 9 nucleotides matching TRBD2. CDR3 length: 15 residues. The V and J ends lost 4 bases and 4 bases, in that order; junction bases with no gene match: 6. Germline loops: CDR1 ENHRY, CDR2 SYGVKD. In nucleotides, the CDR3 is TGTGCCATCAGTGTTCGCGGGGGGGAAGCAGATACGCAGTATTTT. Amino acids: CAISVRGGEADTQYF.

The gene calls are TRBV28 and TRBJ2-2; 12 nucleotides match TRBD2. V lost 0 bases to trimming and J lost 6 bases; unmatched junction nucleotides: 5. The germline V gene has CDR1 MDHEN and CDR2 SYDVKM. This CDR3 comprises 17 residues. CDR3 DNA sequence: TGTGCCAGCAGTTTATGGCGCCTAGCGGGGGGGCCCGGGGAGCTGTTTTTT. Translated: CASSLWRLAGGPGELFF.

This clonotype was recorded a few times. The chain recombines TRBV19 with TRBJ2-6; possibly TRBD2 for D (7 bases). The CDR3 extends over 18 amino acids. The V end lost 2 bases, the J end lost 2 bases, and 16 bases lay between the germline ends. Germline CDR1 LNHDA, CDR2 SQIVND (reference sequence). CDR3 in DNA: TGTGCCAGTAGTATACGCGCTCGGGGGGCGACTGGGGCCAACGTCCTGACTTTC. Amino acids: CASSIRARGATGANVLTF.

This clonotype counts as medium-sized. The chain uses TRBV20-1 and TRBJ1-4; D might be TRBD1 (5 bases). The CDR3 runs to 12 residues. V was pared by 1 base and J by 10 bases, with 10 bases between. Germline CDR1 is DFQATT and CDR2 is SNEGSKA (reference sequence). The CDR3 nucleotides are TGCAGTGCTAGAGGGGGCCCCGGAAAACTGTTTTTT. Translation: CSARGGPGKLFF.

The genes are TRBV12-3 or TRBV12-4 and TRBJ1-2; D gene unclear. V lost 2 bases and J lost 8, with 12 bases in between. The CDR3 covers 13 residues. The CDR3 loop reads CASSLWVYGGYTF. CDR3 nucleotide sequence: TGTGCCAGCAGTTTATGGGTTTACGGGGGCTACACCTTC.